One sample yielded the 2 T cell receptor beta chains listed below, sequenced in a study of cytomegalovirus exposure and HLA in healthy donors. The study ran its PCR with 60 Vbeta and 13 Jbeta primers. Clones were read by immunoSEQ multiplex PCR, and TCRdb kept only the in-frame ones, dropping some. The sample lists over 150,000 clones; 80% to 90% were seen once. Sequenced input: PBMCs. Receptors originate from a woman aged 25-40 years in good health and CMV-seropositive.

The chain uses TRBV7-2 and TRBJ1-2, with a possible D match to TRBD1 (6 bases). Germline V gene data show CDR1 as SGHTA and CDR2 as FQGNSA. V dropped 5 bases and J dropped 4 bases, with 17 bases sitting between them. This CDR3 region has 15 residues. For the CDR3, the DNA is TGTGCCAGCAGCCGAGCCTGGACAGCGAGCTATGGCTACACCTTC. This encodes CASSRAWTASYGYTF.

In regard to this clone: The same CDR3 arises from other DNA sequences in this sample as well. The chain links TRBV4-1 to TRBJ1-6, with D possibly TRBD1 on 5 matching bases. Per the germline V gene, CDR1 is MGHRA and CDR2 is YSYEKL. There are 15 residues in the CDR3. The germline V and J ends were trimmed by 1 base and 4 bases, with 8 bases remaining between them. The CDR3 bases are TGCGCCAGCAGCCAAGGTGGGGGGTATAATTCACCCCTCCACTTT. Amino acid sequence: CASSQGGGYNSPLHF.